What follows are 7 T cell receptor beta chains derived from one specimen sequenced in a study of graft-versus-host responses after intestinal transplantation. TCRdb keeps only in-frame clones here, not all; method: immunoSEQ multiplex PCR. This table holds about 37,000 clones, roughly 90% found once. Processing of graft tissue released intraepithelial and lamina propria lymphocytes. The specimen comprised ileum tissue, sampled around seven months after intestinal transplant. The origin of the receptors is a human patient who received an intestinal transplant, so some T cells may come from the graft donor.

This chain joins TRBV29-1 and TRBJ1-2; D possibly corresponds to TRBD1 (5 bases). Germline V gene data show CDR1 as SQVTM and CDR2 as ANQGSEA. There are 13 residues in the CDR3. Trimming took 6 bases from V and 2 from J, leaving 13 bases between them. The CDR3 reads CSVRGGDNYGYTF. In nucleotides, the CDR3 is TGCAGCGTCCGCGGGGGGGACAACTATGGCTACACCTTC.

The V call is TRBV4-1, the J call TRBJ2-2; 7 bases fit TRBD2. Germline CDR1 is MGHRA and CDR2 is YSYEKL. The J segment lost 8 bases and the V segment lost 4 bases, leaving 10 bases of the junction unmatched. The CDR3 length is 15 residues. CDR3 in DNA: TGCGCCAGCAGCCCGAGCGGGGTGAAACAAGGGGAGCTGTTTTTT. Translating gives CASSPSGVKQGELFF.

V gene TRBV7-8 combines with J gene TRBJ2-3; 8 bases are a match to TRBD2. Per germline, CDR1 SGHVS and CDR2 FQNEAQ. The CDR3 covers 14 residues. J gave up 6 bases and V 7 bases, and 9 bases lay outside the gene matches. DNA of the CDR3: TGTGCCAGCAACCGCGGCGGGGGGCTGGATACGCAGTATTTT. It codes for CASNRGGGLDTQYF.

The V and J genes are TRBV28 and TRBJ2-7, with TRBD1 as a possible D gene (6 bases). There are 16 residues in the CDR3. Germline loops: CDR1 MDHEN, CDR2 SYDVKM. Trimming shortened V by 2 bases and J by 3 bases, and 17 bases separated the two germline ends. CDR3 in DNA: TGTGCCAGCAGTTTAGTCTGGGACACGGTATACTACGAGCAGTACTTC. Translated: CASSLVWDTVYYEQYF.

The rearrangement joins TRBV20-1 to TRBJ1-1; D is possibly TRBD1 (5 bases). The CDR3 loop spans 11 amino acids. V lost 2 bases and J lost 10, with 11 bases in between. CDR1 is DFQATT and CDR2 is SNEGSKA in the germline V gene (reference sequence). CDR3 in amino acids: CSARSGGLAFF. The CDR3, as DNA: TGCAGTGCTAGATCGGGGGGTTTAGCTTTCTTT.

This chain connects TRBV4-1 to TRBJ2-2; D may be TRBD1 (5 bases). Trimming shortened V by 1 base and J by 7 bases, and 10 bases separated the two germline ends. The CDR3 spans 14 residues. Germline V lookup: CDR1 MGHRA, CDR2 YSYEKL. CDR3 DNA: TGCGCCAGCAGCCAAGCCAGGGTGAACGGGGAGCTGTTTTTT. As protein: CASSQARVNGELFF.

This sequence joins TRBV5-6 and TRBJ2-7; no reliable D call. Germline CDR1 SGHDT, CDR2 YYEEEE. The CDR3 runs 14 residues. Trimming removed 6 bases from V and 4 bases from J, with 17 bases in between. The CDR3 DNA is TGTGCCAGCAAGTATGGTTGGAGTGCTTACGAGCAGTACTTC. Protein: CASKYGWSAYEQYF.